This is a list of T cell receptor beta chains from one sample in a study of human T cells and chemical hapten exposure. TCRdb independently ran MiXCR on the RACE reads; one entry per CDR3 protein. The profile shows roughly 360,000 distinct CDR3 sequences, more than 4.5% of them singletons. This material consisted of whole blood, taken in connection with sensitization to the hapten diphenylcyclopropenone (DPC). These receptors all stem from a woman in her forties or fifties with alopecia areata. Some clones in this sample may be carry-over from other donors' samples. CDR3s include the opening cysteine and the closing phenylalanine or tryptophan. The D gene is left open where the match is weak. For some rows the clone size is stated as once, few or many, or as a class when expanded; others skip it.

>NA|many|TRBJ2-1|TRBV6-2/TRBV6-3
CASSPLRGEQFF
TGTGCCAGCAGCCCCTTGAGAGGTGAGCAGTTCTTC
>NA|few|TRBJ1-1|TRBV6-2/TRBV6-3
CASSSTGDFMNTEAFF
TGTGCCAGCAGCTCAACCGGGGACTTTATGAACACTGAAGCTTTCTTT
>NA|few|TRBJ1-5|TRBV4-1
CASSQALGAPQHF
TGCGCCAGCAGCCAAGCCTTAGGGGCCCCGCAGCATTTT
>NA|NA|TRBJ1-4|TRBV19
CASSPLWAATNEKLFF
TGTGCCAGTAGTCCTCTTTGGGCTGCAACTAATGAAAAACTGTTTTTT
>TRBD1|NA|TRBJ2-5|TRBV28
CASSSRGLLQETQYF
TGTGCCAGCTCATCCAGGGGGCTACTCCAAGAGACCCAGTACTTC
>NA|many|TRBJ2-3|TRBV7-9
CASSLARDGWTTDTQYF
TGTGCCAGCAGCTTAGCTCGGGACGGCTGGACCACAGATACGCAGTATTTT
>NA|few|TRBJ2-2|TRBV20-1
CSAPGAQGELFF
TGCAGTGCCCCCGGAGCGCAGGGGGAGCTGTTTTTT
>TRBD1|many|TRBJ2-7|TRBV12-3/TRBV12-4
CAAGTGYEQYF
TGTGCCGCCGGGACAGGGTACGAGCAGTACTTC
>NA|NA|TRBJ2-3|TRBV5-1
CASSLAHRGFDTQYF
TGCGCCAGCAGCTTGGCCCACCGAGGGTTCGATACGCAGTATTTT
>NA|many|TRBJ2-6|TRBV20-1
CSARAGRSGANVLTF
TGCAGTGCTAGAGCAGGGAGGTCTGGGGCCAACGTCCTGACTTTC
>NA|NA|TRBJ1-1|TRBV7-2
CASSLAGRGTEAFF
TGTGCCAGCAGCTTAGCAGGGAGAGGGACTGAAGCTTTCTTT
>TRBD2|many|TRBJ2-3|TRBV29-1
CSVVRRGSTDTQYF
TGCAGCGTTGTAAGGCGGGGGAGCACAGATACGCAGTATTTT
>NA|many|TRBJ1-4|TRBV11-2
CASSLDPGTSGLFF
TGTGCCAGCAGCTTAGATCCAGGAACAAGTGGGCTGTTTTTT
>TRBD1|many|TRBJ1-5|TRBV3-1
CASSRDRGQPQHF
TGTGCCAGCAGCCGGGACAGGGGGCAGCCCCAGCATTTT
>NA|NA|TRBJ1-1|TRBV20-1
CSANDYTEAFF
TGCAGTGCCAACGACTACACTGAAGCTTTCTTT
>NA|few|TRBJ1-2|TRBV18
CASSPSRDNYGYTF
TGTGCCAGCTCACCCAGCCGGGATAACTATGGCTACACCTTC
>TRBD1|few|TRBJ2-3|TRBV7-7
CASASGGNTDTQYF
TGTGCCAGCGCATCAGGGGGCAACACAGATACGCAGTATTTT
>NA|NA|TRBJ1-1|TRBV6-2/TRBV6-3
CASRRGPNTEAFF
TGTGCCAGCAGACGGGGGCCGAACACTGAAGCTTTCTTT
>NA|many|TRBJ2-1|TRBV7-2
CASRPSRVSSYNEQFF
TGTGCCAGCAGACCCTCTAGGGTTAGCTCCTACAATGAGCAGTTCTTC
>NA|many|TRBJ1-2|TRBV28
CASSFTIQGGYTF
TGTGCCAGCAGTTTCACAATACAGGGTGGCTACACCTTC